This TCR beta chain was sequenced in a study of blood T cell repertoires in COVID-19 (dated by TCRdb to about 2020). Study-level background: Samples from collaborators originated in the United States, Italy and Spain and spanned both the acute and convalescent phases of COVID-19. The repertoires were released in a freely available public database meant as a resource for research on the immune response to SARS-CoV-2. Subjects who had been exposed to COVID-19, were actively infected with it, or had recovered from it provided the deeply sampled blood TCRbeta repertoires that made up the dataset. Nearly every sample came with metadata listing a de-identified subject ID, COVID-19 status, age in years and sex. The prospective study material was composed of cDNA or gDNA derived from T cells, B-cell-depleted T cells, or PBMCs. HLA class I and class II types, where available, came from metadata supplied by the sample provider rather than from assay-based typing. The samples were drawn from the first 160 participants of the ongoing ImmuneRACE study and from some 1,300 subjects provided by 6 global collaborators. Study-wide findings and limitations: The quantity of clinical and demographic metadata differed by source and by participant and was supplied without curation.

In the prospective study, participants were about 18 to 95 years old, resided in approximately 25 geographic areas of the United States, and were enrolled through a virtual design. Cohort assignment in the prospective study relied on participant-reported clinical history from a screening survey and a study questionnaire. In the prospective study, mobile phlebotomists collected whole blood, serum and a nasopharyngeal or oropharyngeal swab from each participant. Additional blood draws and questionnaires over an approximately two-month period could optionally be provided by prospective study participants. Before DNA extraction, prospective study blood samples were shipped either frozen or at room temperature. As to this clone: Its binding antigen is unknown. Base qualities are not at hand, and no much larger clone is one base apart.

TCRbeta CDR3 regions were amplified from genomic DNA using the immunoSEQ Assay, a bias-controlled multiplex PCR. On the authors' methods: Within the assay, amplification of reference gene primers was used to estimate how many nucleated cells each sample contained. Sequence reads were collapsed and filtered to measure the absolute abundance of every unique TCRbeta CDR3 rearrangement. Productive Simpson clonality was computed per sample as the square root of Simpson's diversity index over productive rearrangements. TCRdb carries this immuneACCESS record with in-frame sequences only. Its versions omit some clonotypes, under half of them owing to an unresolved V gene in the studies checked, with the rest unexplained. That table furnishes V, J and clone size, whereas the DNA furnished D and trimming. The sample records approximately 200,000 clones, 80% to 90% of which are singletons. 3% to 3.5% of the sample is in the top ten clones.

This receptor was obtained from a woman younger than 30 in a cohort exposed to, infected with or recovered from COVID-19 (not recorded which). Sequencing was done on a sample of PBMCs or T cells enriched from blood (not recorded which).

The CDR3 in this case is CASSLAPGSYNSPLHF. DNA sequence: TGTGCCAGCAGCTTAGCTCCGGGCTCCTATAATTCACCCCTCCACTTT. The V and J genes are TRBV7-9 and TRBJ1-6; the D gene remains uncertain. V and J lose 0 bases and 0 bases, and a span of 6 bases separates them. CDR1 SEHNR and CDR2 FQNEAQ were looked up in the germline V gene (reference sequence). The CDR3 sequence holds 16 residues, the cysteine and phenylalanine included. Only CDR3 DNA is held: 48 bases, read in frame from base 1. Outside the CDR3, residues come from the reference TRBV7-9 and TRBJ1-6 proteins, so the full variable domain is: DTGVSQNPRHKITKRGQNVTFRCDPISEHNRLYWYRQTLGQGPEFLTYFQNEAQLEKSRLLSDRFSAERPKGSFSTLEIQRTEQGDSAMYLCASSLAPGSYNSPLHFGNGTRLTVT.